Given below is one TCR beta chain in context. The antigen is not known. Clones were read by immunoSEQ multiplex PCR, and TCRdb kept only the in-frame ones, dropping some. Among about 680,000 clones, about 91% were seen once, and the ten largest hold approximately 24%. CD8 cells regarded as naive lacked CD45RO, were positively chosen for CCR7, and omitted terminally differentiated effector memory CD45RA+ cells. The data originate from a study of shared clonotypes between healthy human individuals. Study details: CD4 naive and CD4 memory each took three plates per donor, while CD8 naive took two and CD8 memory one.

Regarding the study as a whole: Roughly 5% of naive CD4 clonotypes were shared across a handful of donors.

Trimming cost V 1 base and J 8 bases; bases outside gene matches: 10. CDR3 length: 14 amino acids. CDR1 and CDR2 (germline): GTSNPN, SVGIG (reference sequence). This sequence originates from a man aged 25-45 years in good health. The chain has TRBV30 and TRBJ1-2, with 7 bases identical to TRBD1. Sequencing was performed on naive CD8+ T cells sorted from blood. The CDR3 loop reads CAWSEMTGRRGYTF. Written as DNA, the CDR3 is TGTGCCTGGAGTGAAATGACAGGGCGACGCGGCTACACCTTC.